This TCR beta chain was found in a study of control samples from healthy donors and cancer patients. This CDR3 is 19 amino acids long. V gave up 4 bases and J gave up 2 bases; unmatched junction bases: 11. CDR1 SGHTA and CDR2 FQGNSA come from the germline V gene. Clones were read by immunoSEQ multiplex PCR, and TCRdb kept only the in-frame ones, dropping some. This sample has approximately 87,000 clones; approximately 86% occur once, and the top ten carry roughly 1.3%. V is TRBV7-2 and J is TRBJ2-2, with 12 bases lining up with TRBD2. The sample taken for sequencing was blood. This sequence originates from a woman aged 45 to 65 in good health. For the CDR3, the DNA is TGTGCCAGCAGCTCCCACCCAGGACTAGCGGGACTCAACACCGGGGAGCTGTTTTTT. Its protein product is CASSSHPGLAGLNTGELFF.